Shown below are 8 T cell receptor beta chains from a single sample sequenced in a study of blood T cell repertoires in COVID-19. Method: immunoSEQ multiplex PCR; TCRdb's copy keeps in-frame clones and lacks some. Of some 180,000 clones detected, more than 75% appear once; the ten largest clones hold about 5.3%. The sequencing input was peripheral blood. The receptors come from a man aged 18 to 30 with COVID-19, enrolled during active disease.

This chain joins TRBV6-2 or TRBV6-3 and TRBJ2-1; D possibly corresponds to TRBD2 (6 bases). V lost 0 bases to trimming and J lost 4 bases, with 10 bases between them. CDR3 length: 15 residues. Germline assignment: CDR1 MNHEY and CDR2 SVGEGT. The CDR3 protein is CASSYSGTGYNEQFF. CDR3 DNA sequence: TGTGCCAGCAGTTACTCGGGGACTGGGTACAATGAGCAGTTCTTC.

The rearrangement uses TRBV28 and TRBJ1-3; D is perhaps TRBD1 (6 bases). The CDR3 contains 16 residues. CDR1 and CDR2 (germline): MDHEN, SYDVKM. The V gene lost 3 bases and the J gene lost 1 base, with 13 bases spanning the gap. This CDR3 is CASSFSTGRSGNTIYF. CDR3 DNA: TGTGCCAGCAGTTTCTCCACAGGGAGATCTGGAAACACCATATATTTT.

The CDR3 protein is CASSELAGGMGTDTQYF. The CDR3 region has the DNA TGCGCCAGCAGTGAGCTGGCAGGGGGAATGGGAACAGATACGCAGTATTTT. V and J are TRBV10-1 and TRBJ2-3; TRBD1 matches at 7 bases. Germline values: CDR1 WNHNN, CDR2 SYGVQD (reference sequence). The CDR3 spans 17 residues. V lost 2 bases, J lost 3 bases, and 11 bases stayed unmatched.

The chain carries TRBV6-2 or TRBV6-3 and TRBJ1-1; D gene unclear. Germline V lookup: CDR1 MNHEY, CDR2 SVGEGT. V lost 4 bases and J 5 bases, leaving 14 bases between the germline ends. There are 14 residues in the CDR3. The CDR3 sequence: CASSFFSTGTEAFF. For the CDR3, the DNA is TGTGCCAGCAGTTTTTTCTCCACGGGGACTGAAGCTTTCTTT.

The rearrangement uses TRBV7-9 and TRBJ2-4, with 9 bases identical to TRBD1. V shed 2 bases, J shed 4 bases, and the junction held 9 bases outside the gene matches. Germline CDR1 and CDR2: SEHNR and FQNEAQ (reference sequence). CDR3 length equals 17 residues. The CDR3 coding sequence is TGTGCCAGCAGCTTACCCTCATCCGGGACAGGGAAAAACATTCAGTACTTC. Protein product: CASSLPSSGTGKNIQYF.

The gene calls are TRBV5-8 and TRBJ2-3; 16 nucleotides match TRBD2. Trimming cost V 0 bases and J 6 bases; bases outside gene matches: 7. From germline, CDR1 is SGHTS and CDR2 YDEGEE. CDR3 length: 18 residues. The CDR3 nucleotides read TGTGCCAGCAGCTTGGTCGGGACTAGCGGGAGGGTCACGGATACGCAGTATTTT. This codes for CASSLVGTSGRVTDTQYF. The full variable domain, completed using reference TRBV5-8 and TRBJ2-3, is EAGVTQSPTHLIKTRGQQATLRCSPISGHTSVYWYQQALGLGLQFLLWYDEGEERNRGNFPPRFSGRQFPNYSSELNVNALELEDSALYLCASSLVGTSGRVTDTQYFGPGTRLTVL.

The chain couples TRBV12-3 or TRBV12-4 to TRBJ1-2; TRBD1 is a possible D gene (5 bases). The CDR3 length is 12 residues. V was shortened by 3 bases and J by 8 bases, with 10 bases between the two germline ends. This CDR3 is CASSFGQGGYTF. Here the CDR3 DNA reads TGTGCCAGCAGTTTCGGACAAGGAGGCTACACCTTC.

The chain is built from TRBV6-4 and TRBJ2-2; TRBD2 is a possible D gene (5 bases). Germline V gene lookup returns CDR1 MRHNA and CDR2 SNTAGT. V was shortened by 0 bases and J by 8 bases, with 13 bases between the two germline ends. The CDR3 runs to 15 residues. This CDR3 is CASSDSNSGSGELFF. The CDR3 DNA follows: TGTGCCAGCAGTGACTCGAATTCGGGGTCGGGGGAGCTGTTTTTT.